The rows below give T cell receptor beta chains drawn from one sample of a study of blood T cells in healthy people across ages. Using its own MiXCR run on the 5' RACE reads, TCRdb lists one record per CDR3 protein. The sample holds 710,000 or so distinct CDR3 sequences, around 32% seen once. Sequences were obtained from blood. The origin of the receptors is a woman older than 75 in good health. CDR3s include the opening cysteine and the closing phenylalanine or tryptophan. The D gene is left open where the match is weak. Only part of the rows carry a size: once, few, many, or a class if the clone is expanded.

length	V	J	size	D	CDR3	DNA
16	TRBV5-1	TRBJ1-6	few	TRBD1	CASSLTGTGSHSPLHF	TGCGCCAGCAGCTTGACTGGGACAGGGTCACATTCACCCCTCCACTTT
13	TRBV30	TRBJ1-4	few	TRBD1	CAWSQGQDEKLFF	TGTGCCTGGAGCCAGGGACAGGATGAAAAACTGTTTTTT
13	TRBV10-3	TRBJ2-1	many	.	CAISVGGALEQFF	TGTGCCATCAGTGTTGGGGGGGCTTTAGAGCAGTTCTTC
14	TRBV9	TRBJ2-5	many	TRBD1	CASSGDREFETQYF	TGTGCCAGCAGTGGGGACAGGGAATTTGAGACCCAGTACTTC
15	TRBV7-2	TRBJ2-5	.	.	CASSGGYEGKETQYF	TGTGCCAGCAGCGGAGGGTACGAGGGGAAAGAGACCCAGTACTTC
14	TRBV7-2	TRBJ1-1	many	TRBD1	CASSSQDRVTEAFF	TGTGCCAGCAGCTCACAAGACAGGGTCACTGAAGCTTTCTTT
14	TRBV4-2	TRBJ2-2	.	.	CASSPQTDTGELFF	TGTGCCAGCAGCCCACAGACAGACACCGGGGAGCTGTTTTTT
16	TRBV10-3	TRBJ2-3	.	TRBD2	CAISASGRALTDTQYF	TGTGCCATCAGTGCTAGCGGGAGGGCCTTAACAGATACGCAGTATTTT
15	TRBV19	TRBJ2-5	many	TRBD1	CASSMTGGFQETQYF	TGTGCCAGTAGTATGACAGGGGGTTTCCAAGAGACCCAGTACTTC
12	TRBV29-1	TRBJ2-1	.	.	CSVAFSRSGQFF	TGCAGCGTTGCCTTTTCCCGTAGTGGGCAGTTCTTC
14	TRBV7-2	TRBJ1-5	many	.	CASTPRGSGQPQHF	TGTGCCAGCACCCCGCGGGGGTCCGGGCAGCCCCAGCATTTT
15	TRBV4-1	TRBJ2-7	many	.	CASSQVRDGPYEQYF	TGCGCCAGCAGCCAAGTCCGGGACGGGCCCTACGAGCAGTACTTC
16	TRBV10-3	TRBJ2-3	many	TRBD2	CAISGVSGGATDTQYF	TGTGCCATCAGTGGTGTTAGCGGGGGGGCAACAGATACGCAGTATTTT
16	TRBV7-6	TRBJ2-7	many	.	CASSPIGAGDSYEQYF	TGTGCCAGCAGCCCCATTGGCGCAGGGGATTCCTACGAGCAGTACTTC
13	TRBV28	TRBJ2-4	many	.	CASGKGDENIQYF	TGTGCCAGTGGAAAGGGGGACGAAAACATTCAGTACTTC
17	TRBV25-1	TRBJ2-3	.	.	CASSLASEGPFTDTQYF	TGTGCCAGCAGCTTAGCGTCGGAGGGACCCTTCACAGATACGCAGTATTTT
17	TRBV20-1	TRBJ1-5	.	TRBD1	CSAPRPGQGYSNQPQHF	TGCAGTGCCCCCCGGCCGGGACAGGGATATAGCAATCAGCCCCAGCATTTT
15	TRBV5-1	TRBJ1-6	few	.	CASRAGGSYNSPLHF	TGCGCCAGCCGAGCGGGGGGCTCCTATAATTCACCCCTCCACTTT
11	TRBV29-1	TRBJ1-1	.	.	CSAYGGLEAFF	TGCAGCGCCTATGGGGGATTAGAAGCTTTCTTT
15	TRBV6-6	TRBJ2-3	.	TRBD2	CATVTSSTSADTQYF	TGTGCCACGGTGACTAGCAGCACTAGCGCAGATACGCAGTATTTT
15	TRBV7-9	TRBJ2-7	many	TRBD1	CASSSGQSGAYEQYF	TGTGCCAGCAGCTCGGGACAGTCCGGGGCGTACGAGCAGTACTTC
14	TRBV9	TRBJ2-7	many	.	CASSPRGATYEQYF	TGTGCCAGCAGCCCAAGGGGTGCGACCTACGAGCAGTACTTC
16	TRBV2	TRBJ2-5	.	TRBD2	CASSVAASGVGETQYF	TGTGCCAGCAGTGTCGCGGCTAGCGGGGTGGGGGAGACCCAGTACTTC
14	TRBV18	TRBJ1-2	.	.	CASSPPRTNYGYTF	TGTGCCAGCTCACCACCTCGGACTAACTATGGCTACACCTTC
16	TRBV18	TRBJ1-2	many	.	CASSPRERSRYGGYTF	TGTGCCAGCTCACCAAGAGAACGAAGCCGCTATGGGGGCTACACCTTC
16	TRBV20-1	TRBJ2-1	many	TRBD2	CSARDPAGGRYNEQFF	TGCAGTGCTAGAGATCCAGCGGGGGGGCGGTACAATGAGCAGTTCTTC
14	TRBV6-1	TRBJ2-7	many	TRBD1	CASSVAYRGYEQYF	TGTGCCAGCAGTGTAGCCTACAGGGGGTACGAGCAGTACTTC
14	TRBV29-1	TRBJ2-1	many	TRBD1	CSVDPGGAHNEQFF	TGCAGCGTTGATCCAGGGGGCGCACACAATGAGCAGTTCTTC
13	TRBV24-1	TRBJ2-3	.	.	CATAPRNTDTQYF	TGTGCCACCGCCCCCCGCAACACAGATACGCAGTATTTT
16	TRBV4-2	TRBJ1-4	many	TRBD1	CASSQTGGTLIEKLFF	TGTGCCAGCAGCCAAACAGGGGGGACATTGATCGAAAAACTGTTTTTT
12	TRBV27	TRBJ1-1	.	.	CASGKSNTEAFF	TGTGCCAGCGGTAAGAGCAACACTGAAGCTTTCTTT
16	TRBV18	TRBJ2-1	many	.	CASSPTRPTTGNEQFF	TGTGCCAGCTCACCGACACGTCCGACTACCGGCAATGAGCAGTTCTTC
12	TRBV27	TRBJ2-6	many	.	CANGVGANVLTF	TGTGCCAACGGGGTGGGGGCCAACGTCCTGACTTTC
15	TRBV7-4	TRBJ2-1	.	TRBD2	CASSVGEGLDNEQFF	TGTGCCAGCAGCGTAGGGGAGGGCCTAGACAATGAGCAGTTCTTC
15	TRBV12-3/TRBV12-4	TRBJ2-3	once	.	CASSQDGTQTDTEYF	TGTGCCAGCAGTCAGGACGGAACACAAACAGATACGGAGTATTTT
15	TRBV7-2	TRBJ2-7	many	TRBD2	CASSPSGGSSREQYF	TGTGCCAGCAGCCCTAGCGGGGGGTCCTCCCGGGAGCAGTACTTC
14	TRBV20-1	TRBJ2-7	many	.	CSARKPGARWEQYF	TGCAGTGCTAGGAAGCCGGGGGCGCGGTGGGAGCAGTACTTC
15	TRBV7-3	TRBJ2-3	many	TRBD1	CASSFRDRDTDTQYF	TGTGCCAGCAGTTTCCGGGACAGGGACACAGATACGCAGTATTTT
14	TRBV30	TRBJ2-7	many	.	CAWRIGDPSYEQYF	TGTGCCTGGAGAATAGGAGATCCCTCCTACGAGCAGTACTTC
14	TRBV6-2/TRBV6-3	TRBJ1-4	many	.	CASSGPIGGEKLFF	TGTGCCAGCAGTGGCCCCATAGGAGGGGAAAAACTGTTTTTT
16	TRBV20-1	TRBJ2-3	many	.	CSAKLTGRTFGNTQYF	TGCAGTGCTAAACTAACGGGACGTACGTTCGGGAATACGCAGTATTTT
15	TRBV20-1	TRBJ2-7	many	TRBD1	CSARLGTASSYEQYF	TGCAGTGCTAGACTCGGGACAGCTAGCTCCTACGAGCAGTACTTC
13	TRBV28	TRBJ2-5	many	.	CASREGTRETQYF	TGTGCCAGCAGAGAAGGGACCCGAGAGACCCAGTACTTC
12	TRBV20-1	TRBJ1-5	few	.	CSASRTNQPQHF	TGCAGTGCTTCCAGGACTAATCAGCCCCAGCATTTT
14	TRBV20-1	TRBJ2-2	few	TRBD1	CSAGGQGFTGELFF	TGCAGTGCCGGTGGACAGGGATTCACCGGGGAGCTGTTTTTT
17	TRBV20-1	TRBJ2-1	many	TRBD2	CSARDRSSGGRYNEQFF	TGCAGTGCTAGAGATAGGTCTAGCGGGGGCCGGTACAATGAGCAGTTCTTC